A selection of T cell receptor beta chains follows, all from one sample in a study of T cell responses to AZD1222 COVID-19 vaccine. TCRdb keeps only in-frame clones here, not all; method: immunoSEQ multiplex PCR. The sample has roughly 99,000 clones; around 90% are singletons. The sequencing used peripheral blood, collected on day 0 of AZD1222 vaccination. These receptors came from an adult in good health. CDR3s include the opening cysteine and the closing phenylalanine or tryptophan. A D gene is named only where the DNA matches it firmly. Only part of the rows carry a size: once, few, many, or a class if the clone is expanded.

d_call clone_size j_call v_call cdr3_length cdr3_aa cdr3_nt
TRBD2 NA TRBJ2-7 TRBV28 16 CASSPQRTSGSYEQYF TGTGCCAGCAGTCCCCAACGGACTAGCGGGAGCTACGAGCAGTACTTC
TRBD1 NA TRBJ2-1 TRBV28 15 CASRSPGQGGGEQFF TGTGCCAGCAGAAGCCCGGGACAGGGTGGGGGTGAGCAGTTCTTC
NA NA TRBJ1-2 TRBV28 13 CASTGNRGDGYTF TGTGCCAGCACCGGAAACCGCGGGGATGGCTACACCTTC
NA few TRBJ1-4 TRBV18 17 CASSPPISGVTNEKLFF TGTGCCAGCTCACCACCTATATCCGGGGTCACTAATGAAAAACTGTTTTTT
NA NA TRBJ1-3 TRBV5-1 15 CASSQGSGLGNTIYF TGCGCCAGCAGCCAGGGGTCCGGGCTCGGAAACACCATATATTTT
NA NA TRBJ2-3 TRBV7-2 15 CASSLVGAGTDTQYF TGTGCCAGCAGCTTAGTGGGGGCGGGCACAGATACGCAGTATTTT
TRBD1 NA TRBJ2-7 TRBV7-9 14 CASSYSRGSDEQYF TGTGCCAGCAGCTATAGCAGGGGGTCGGACGAGCAGTACTTC
NA NA TRBJ1-1 TRBV13 14 CASSFREWNTEAFF TGTGCCAGCAGCTTCAGGGAATGGAACACTGAAGCTTTCTTT
TRBD2 NA TRBJ2-1 TRBV10-3 14 CAISAGLLGKEQFF TGTGCCATCAGTGCGGGACTACTCGGGAAAGAGCAGTTCTTC
NA NA TRBJ2-1 TRBV27 15 CASSSRWTVGNEQFF TGTGCCAGCAGTTCCCGATGGACAGTGGGGAATGAGCAGTTCTTC
NA once TRBJ1-2 TRBV28 12 CASSLGGARYTF TGTGCCAGCAGTTTAGGGGGGGCTCGCTACACCTTC
NA NA TRBJ2-7 TRBV3-1/TRBV3-2 15 CASSQALGPQYEQYF TGTGCCAGCAGCCAAGCCTTGGGGCCCCAGTACGAGCAGTACTTC
NA NA TRBJ2-7 TRBV19 14 CASSIGLEPYEQYF TGTGCCAGTAGTATAGGGCTAGAACCCTACGAGCAGTACTTC
NA NA TRBJ1-6 TRBV18 14 CASSPGTRGSPLHF TGTGCCAGCTCACCCGGGACAAGGGGATCACCCCTCCACTTT
TRBD2 NA TRBJ2-2 TRBV29-1 15 CSVVASGTNTGELFF TGCAGCGTTGTGGCTAGCGGGACGAACACCGGGGAGCTGTTTTTT
TRBD1 NA TRBJ2-1 TRBV28 15 CASSPGQANDNEQFF TGTGCCAGCAGCCCTGGACAGGCTAACGACAATGAGCAGTTCTTC
NA NA TRBJ1-1 TRBV30 11 CAWSVQGEAFF TGTGCCTGGAGTGTACAAGGTGAAGCTTTCTTT
NA NA TRBJ2-1 TRBV5-1 15 CASSLGPLGYNEQFF TGCGCCAGCAGCTTGGGCCCCTTAGGCTACAATGAGCAGTTCTTC
TRBD2 once TRBJ2-3 TRBV5-4 16 CASSSPGLAGLGTQYF TGTGCCAGCAGCTCACCGGGACTAGCGGGATTGGGTACGCAGTATTTT
NA NA TRBJ2-1 TRBV24-1 16 CATSDLSGRTGNEQFF TGTGCCACCAGTGATTTGAGCGGACGAACAGGCAATGAGCAGTTCTTC
NA NA TRBJ1-2 TRBV28 16 CASSPGRDVRHYGYTF TGTGCCAGCAGTCCGGGCCGGGACGTCCGACACTATGGCTACACCTTC
TRBD2 NA TRBJ2-1 TRBV9 16 CASSLGARLAVNEQFF TGTGCCAGCAGCCTCGGCGCGCGACTAGCAGTCAATGAGCAGTTCTTC
NA NA TRBJ2-2 TRBV28 13 CASLGRRDGELFF TGTGCCAGTCTAGGGAGACGAGACGGGGAGCTGTTTTTT
NA NA TRBJ2-7 TRBV16 12 CASSEGGYEQYF TGTGCCAGCAGCGAAGGGGGCTACGAGCAGTACTTC
NA NA TRBJ2-2 TRBV10-3 13 CATGKENTGELFF TGTGCCACCGGGAAGGAGAACACCGGGGAGCTGTTTTTT
NA NA TRBJ2-7 TRBV25-1 13 CASRGDVSYEQYF TGTGCCAGCAGAGGGGACGTTTCCTACGAGCAGTACTTC
TRBD1 NA TRBJ1-5 TRBV10-3 18 CAISESYGLGQGNQPQHF TGTGCCATCAGTGAGTCGTATGGATTGGGACAGGGCAATCAGCCCCAGCATTTT
NA NA TRBJ2-2 TRBV6-5 14 CASRPRVETGELFF TGTGCCAGCAGACCAAGGGTGGAGACCGGGGAGCTGTTTTTT
NA NA TRBJ2-2 TRBV7-3 16 CASSLEGQGFTGELFF TGTGCCAGCAGCTTAGAGGGGCAGGGATTCACCGGGGAGCTGTTTTTT
TRBD2 NA TRBJ2-3 TRBV11-2 16 CASSKSSGRGPDTQYF TGTGCCAGCAGCAAAAGCAGCGGGAGGGGGCCAGATACGCAGTATTTT
NA NA TRBJ1-4 TRBV7-9 14 CAIPWGPGNEKLFF TGTGCCATTCCGTGGGGCCCGGGAAATGAAAAACTGTTTTTT
NA NA TRBJ2-3 TRBV7-3 15 CASSLNRVGTDTQYF TGTGCCAGCAGCTTGAACAGGGTTGGCACAGATACGCAGTATTTT
TRBD1 NA TRBJ2-7 TRBV19 14 CASSSPGQRYEQYF TGTGCCAGTAGTTCTCCGGGACAGAGGTACGAGCAGTACTTC
NA NA TRBJ2-1 TRBV7-2 13 CASSFMGDAEQFF TGTGCCAGCAGCTTTATGGGAGACGCTGAGCAGTTCTTC
TRBD2 NA TRBJ2-1 TRBV7-3 15 CASSSTSGRAGEQFF TGTGCCAGCAGCTCGACTAGCGGGAGGGCGGGTGAGCAGTTCTTC
TRBD2 NA TRBJ2-7 TRBV29-1 17 CSVEFALAGDRSYEQYF TGCAGCGTTGAATTCGCCCTAGCGGGAGACCGATCCTACGAGCAGTACTTC
TRBD2 NA TRBJ2-1 TRBV3-1/TRBV3-2 17 CASSHGTGGSSYNEQFF TGTGCCAGCAGCCACGGGACGGGAGGGAGCTCCTACAATGAGCAGTTCTTC
NA NA TRBJ1-1 TRBV4-1 16 CASSQTPRGDYTEAFF TGCGCCAGCAGCCAGACCCCCCGCGGGGATTACACTGAAGCTTTCTTT
NA NA TRBJ2-2 TRBV7-3 14 CASSFLVPTGELFF TGTGCCAGCAGCTTCCTTGTACCCACCGGGGAGCTGTTTTTT
NA few TRBJ2-1 TRBV11-3 15 CASSLGGLSYNEQFF TGTGCCAGCAGCTTAGGGGGGCTCTCCTACAATGAGCAGTTCTTC
NA few TRBJ1-5 TRBV24-1 13 CATSAAVNQPQHF TGTGCCACCAGTGCAGCGGTCAATCAGCCCCAGCATTTT
TRBD2 few TRBJ2-2 TRBV5-4 16 CASSFGLAKGTGELFF TGTGCCAGCAGCTTCGGACTAGCGAAGGGAACCGGGGAGCTGTTTTTT
NA NA TRBJ2-5 TRBV30 14 CAWSVGGPGETQYF TGTGCCTGGAGTGTGGGGGGTCCGGGAGAGACCCAGTACTTC
NA NA TRBJ1-4 TRBV21-1 13 CASRGPGPEKLFF TGTGCCAGCAGGGGACCCGGGCCGGAAAAACTGTTTTTT
TRBD2 NA TRBJ2-7 TRBV6-1 17 CASSVPGSGRAINEQYF TGTGCCAGCAGTGTCCCAGGAAGCGGGAGGGCCATCAACGAGCAGTACTTC